This TCR beta chain comes out of a study of T cell responses to AZD1222 COVID-19 vaccine. Study context: Second-dose recipients at about 4 or about 12 weeks were treated as one pooled group.

Germline V lookup: CDR1 MNHEY, CDR2 SVGAGI. The CDR3 extends over 15 amino acids. Trimming took 6 bases from V and 5 from J, leaving 17 bases between them. Data came from immunoSEQ multiplex PCR; TCRdb stores just in-frame clones and leaves some out. The sample includes about 110,000 clones, about 86% seen only once; the top ten take less than 3.5%. This chain links TRBV6-5 with TRBJ1-5; tentative D call: TRBD1 (5 bases). The sequences come from peripheral blood, collected on day 0 of AZD1222 vaccination. This receptor was identified in an adult in good health. The CDR3 protein is CASSLFRAGDQPQHF. Here the CDR3 DNA reads TGTGCCAGCAGCCTATTCAGGGCCGGGGATCAGCCCCAGCATTTT.